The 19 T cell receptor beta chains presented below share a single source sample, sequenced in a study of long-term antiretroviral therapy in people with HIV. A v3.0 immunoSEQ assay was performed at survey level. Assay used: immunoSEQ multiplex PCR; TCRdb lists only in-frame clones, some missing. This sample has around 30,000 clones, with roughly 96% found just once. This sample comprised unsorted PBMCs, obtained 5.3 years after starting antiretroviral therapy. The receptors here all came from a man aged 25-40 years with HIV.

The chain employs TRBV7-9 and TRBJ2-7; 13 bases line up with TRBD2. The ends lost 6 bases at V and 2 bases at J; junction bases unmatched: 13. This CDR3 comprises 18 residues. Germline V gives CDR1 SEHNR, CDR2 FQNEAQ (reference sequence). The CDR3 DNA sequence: TGTGCCAGCAGTACCTTCCTACCCGGACTAGCGGGAGCCTACGAGCAGTACTTC. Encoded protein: CASSTFLPGLAGAYEQYF.

The CDR3, as DNA: TGTGCCAGACAATCTAGCAGTCCAACGAGCTCCTACGAGCAGTACTTC. It codes for CARQSSSPTSSYEQYF. The chain employs TRBV27 and TRBJ2-7, with D perhaps TRBD2 (5 bases). The CDR3 has 16 amino acids. V was trimmed by 9 bases and J by 0 bases, leaving 21 bases between them. Germline V gene lookup returns CDR1 MNHEY and CDR2 SMNVEV (reference sequence).

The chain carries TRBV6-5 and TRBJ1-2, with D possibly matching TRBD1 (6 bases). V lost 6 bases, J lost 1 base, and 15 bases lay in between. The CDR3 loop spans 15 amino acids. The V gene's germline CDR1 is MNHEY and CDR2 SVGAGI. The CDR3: CASRGGQPINYGYTF. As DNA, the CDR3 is TGTGCCAGCAGGGGAGGACAGCCAATTAACTATGGCTACACCTTC.

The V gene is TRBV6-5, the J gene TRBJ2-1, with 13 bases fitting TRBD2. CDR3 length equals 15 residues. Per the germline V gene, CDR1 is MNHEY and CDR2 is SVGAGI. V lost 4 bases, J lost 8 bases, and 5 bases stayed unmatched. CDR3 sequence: CASSSGLAGRDEQFF. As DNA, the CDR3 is TGTGCCAGCAGTTCGGGACTAGCGGGACGGGATGAGCAGTTCTTC.

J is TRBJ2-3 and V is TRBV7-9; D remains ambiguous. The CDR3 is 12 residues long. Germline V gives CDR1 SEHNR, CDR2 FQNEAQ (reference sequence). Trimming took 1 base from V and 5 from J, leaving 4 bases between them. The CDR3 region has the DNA TGTGCCAGCAGCTTAGAGCAAGATACGCAGTATTTT. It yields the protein CASSLEQDTQYF.

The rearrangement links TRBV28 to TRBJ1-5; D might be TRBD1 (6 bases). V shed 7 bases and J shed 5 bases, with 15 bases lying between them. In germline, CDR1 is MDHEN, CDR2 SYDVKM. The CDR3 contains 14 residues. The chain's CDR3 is CASIGTPRDQPQHF. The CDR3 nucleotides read TGTGCCAGCATCGGGACACCCCGAGATCAGCCCCAGCATTTT.

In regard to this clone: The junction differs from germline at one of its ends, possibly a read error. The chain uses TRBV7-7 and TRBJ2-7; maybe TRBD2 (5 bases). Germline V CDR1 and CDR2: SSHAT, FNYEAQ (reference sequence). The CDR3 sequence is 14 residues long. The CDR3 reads CASSLAQSPYEQYF. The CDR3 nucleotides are TGTGCTAGCAGCTTAGCGCAGAGCCCCTACGAGCAGTACTTC.

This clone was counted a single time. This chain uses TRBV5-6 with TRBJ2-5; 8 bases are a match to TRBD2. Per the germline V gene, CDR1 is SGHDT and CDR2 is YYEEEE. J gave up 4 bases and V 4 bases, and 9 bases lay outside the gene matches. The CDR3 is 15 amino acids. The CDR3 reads CASSGWTSSRETQYF. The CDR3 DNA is TGTGCCAGCAGCGGGTGGACTAGCTCCCGAGAGACCCAGTACTTC.

As DNA, the CDR3 is TGCGCCAGCAGCCTCGGGACAGGGAATGAAAAACTGTTTTTT. It yields the protein CASSLGTGNEKLFF. The chain uses TRBV4-3 and TRBJ1-4; 9 bases are a match to TRBD1. Germline V CDR1 and CDR2: LGHNA, YSLEER. The CDR3 totals 14 residues. After removal of 4 bases from V and 5 bases from J, the junction contained 2 bases not matched to a gene.

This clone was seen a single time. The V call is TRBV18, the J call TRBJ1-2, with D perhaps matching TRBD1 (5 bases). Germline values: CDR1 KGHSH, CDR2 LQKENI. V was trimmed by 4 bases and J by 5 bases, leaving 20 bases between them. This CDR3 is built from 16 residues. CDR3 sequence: CASSRTPTEGGYGYTF. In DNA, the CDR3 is TGTGCCAGCTCACGCACTCCGACAGAGGGAGGGTATGGCTACACCTTC.

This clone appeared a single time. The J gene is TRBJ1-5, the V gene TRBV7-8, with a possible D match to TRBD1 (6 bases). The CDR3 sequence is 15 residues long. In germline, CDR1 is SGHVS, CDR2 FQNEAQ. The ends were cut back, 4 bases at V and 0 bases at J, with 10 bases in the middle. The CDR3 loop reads CASSSGGHSNQPQHF. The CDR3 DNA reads TGTGCCAGCAGCTCGGGGGGGCATAGCAATCAGCCCCAGCATTTT.

CDR3 sequence reads: CASSQDFSYTDTQYF. In nucleotides, the CDR3 is TGCGCCAGCAGCCAAGATTTCTCGTATACAGATACGCAGTATTTT. The chain couples TRBV4-1 to TRBJ2-3, with unresolved D. Germline V gives CDR1 MGHRA, CDR2 YSYEKL. V was pared by 0 bases and J by 3 bases, with 10 bases between. The CDR3 is made up of 15 amino acids.

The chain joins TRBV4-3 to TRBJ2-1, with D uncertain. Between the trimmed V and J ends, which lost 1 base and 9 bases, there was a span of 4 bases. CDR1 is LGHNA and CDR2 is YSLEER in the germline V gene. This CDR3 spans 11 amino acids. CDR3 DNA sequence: TGCGCCAGCAGCCAAGGGCCTGAGCAGTTCTTC. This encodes CASSQGPEQFF.

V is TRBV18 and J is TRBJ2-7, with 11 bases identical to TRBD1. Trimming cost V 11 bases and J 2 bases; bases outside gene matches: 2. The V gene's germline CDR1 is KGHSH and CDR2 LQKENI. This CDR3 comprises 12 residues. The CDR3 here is CASGQGAYEQYF. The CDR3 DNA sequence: TGTGCCTCGGGACAGGGGGCCTACGAGCAGTACTTC.

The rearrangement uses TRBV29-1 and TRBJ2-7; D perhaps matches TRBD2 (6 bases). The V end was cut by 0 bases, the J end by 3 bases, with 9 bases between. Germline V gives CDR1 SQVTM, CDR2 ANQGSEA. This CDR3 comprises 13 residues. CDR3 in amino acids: CSVEDLGGYEQYF. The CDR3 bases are TGCAGCGTTGAAGATCTGGGGGGCTACGAGCAGTACTTC.

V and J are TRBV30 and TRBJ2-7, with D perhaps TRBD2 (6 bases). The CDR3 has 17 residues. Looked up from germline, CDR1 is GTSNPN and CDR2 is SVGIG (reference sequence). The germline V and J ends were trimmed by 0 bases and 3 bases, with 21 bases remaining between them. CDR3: CAWSVETPFWRDYEQYF. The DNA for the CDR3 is TGTGCCTGGAGTGTAGAGACTCCCTTCTGGAGGGACTACGAGCAGTACTTC.

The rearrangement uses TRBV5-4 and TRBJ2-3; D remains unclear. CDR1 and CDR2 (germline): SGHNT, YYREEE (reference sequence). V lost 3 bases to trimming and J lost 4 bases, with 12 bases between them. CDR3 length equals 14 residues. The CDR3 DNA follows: TGTGCCAGCAGCTGGTCGGATGGGTCAGATACGCAGTATTTT. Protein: CASSWSDGSDTQYF.

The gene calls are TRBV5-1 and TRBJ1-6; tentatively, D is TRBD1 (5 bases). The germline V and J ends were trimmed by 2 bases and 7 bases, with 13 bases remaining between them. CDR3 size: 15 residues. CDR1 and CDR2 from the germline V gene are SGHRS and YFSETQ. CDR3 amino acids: CASSFGDPGNSPLHF. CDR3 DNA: TGCGCCAGCAGCTTTGGGGACCCAGGGAATTCACCCCTCCACTTT. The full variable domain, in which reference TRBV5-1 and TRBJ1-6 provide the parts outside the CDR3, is KAGVTQTPRYLIKTRGQQVTLSCSPISGHRSVSWYQQTPGQGLQFLFEYFSETQRNKGNFPGRFSGRQFSNSRSEMNVSTLELGDSALYLCASSFGDPGNSPLHFGNGTRLTVT.

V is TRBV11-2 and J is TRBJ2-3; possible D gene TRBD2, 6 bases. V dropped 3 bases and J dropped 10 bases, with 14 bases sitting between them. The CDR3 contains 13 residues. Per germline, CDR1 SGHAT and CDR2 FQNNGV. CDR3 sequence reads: CASSFDRERAQYF. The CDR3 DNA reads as TGTGCCAGCAGCTTCGACCGGGAGCGAGCGCAGTATTTT.